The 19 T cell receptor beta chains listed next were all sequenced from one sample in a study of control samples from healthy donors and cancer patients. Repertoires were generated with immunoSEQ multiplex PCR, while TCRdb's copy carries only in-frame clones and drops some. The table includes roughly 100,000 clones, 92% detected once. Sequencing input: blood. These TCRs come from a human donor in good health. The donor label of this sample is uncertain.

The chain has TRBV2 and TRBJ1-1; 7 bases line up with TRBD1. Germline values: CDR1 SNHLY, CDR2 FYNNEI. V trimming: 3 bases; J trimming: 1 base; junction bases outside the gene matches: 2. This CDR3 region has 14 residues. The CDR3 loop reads CASSDRQGNTEAFF. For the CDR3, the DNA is TGTGCCAGCAGTGACAGACAGGGGAACACTGAAGCTTTCTTT.

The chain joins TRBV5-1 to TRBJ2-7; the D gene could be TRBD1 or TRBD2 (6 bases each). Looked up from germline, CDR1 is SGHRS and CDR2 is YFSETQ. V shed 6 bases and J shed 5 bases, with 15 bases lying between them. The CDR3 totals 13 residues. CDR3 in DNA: TGCGCCAGCAACCAACAGGGCGGGGACGAGCAGTACTTC. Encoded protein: CASNQQGGDEQYF.

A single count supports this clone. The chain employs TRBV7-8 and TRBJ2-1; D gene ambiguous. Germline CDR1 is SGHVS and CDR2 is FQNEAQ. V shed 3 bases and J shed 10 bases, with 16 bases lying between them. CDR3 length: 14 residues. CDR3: CASSLPAARREQFF. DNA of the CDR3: TGTGCCAGCAGCTTGCCGGCCGCGCGCCGAGAGCAGTTCTTC.

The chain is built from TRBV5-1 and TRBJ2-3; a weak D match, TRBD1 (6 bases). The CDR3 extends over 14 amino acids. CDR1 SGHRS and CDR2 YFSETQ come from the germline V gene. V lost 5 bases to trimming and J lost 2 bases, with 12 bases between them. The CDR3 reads CASSLRDITDTQYF. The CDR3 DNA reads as TGCGCCAGCAGTTTAAGGGACATCACAGATACGCAGTATTTT.

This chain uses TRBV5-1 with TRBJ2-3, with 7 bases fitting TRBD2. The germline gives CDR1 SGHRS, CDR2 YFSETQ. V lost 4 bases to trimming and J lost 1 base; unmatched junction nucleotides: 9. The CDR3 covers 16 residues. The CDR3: CASSAPAGMGTDTQYF. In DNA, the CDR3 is TGCGCCAGCAGCGCCCCAGCGGGGATGGGCACAGATACGCAGTATTTT.

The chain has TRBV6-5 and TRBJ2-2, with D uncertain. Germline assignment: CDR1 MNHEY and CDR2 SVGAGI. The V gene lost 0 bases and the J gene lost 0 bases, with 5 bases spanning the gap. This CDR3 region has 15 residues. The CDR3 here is CASSYSGPNTGELFF. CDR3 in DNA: TGTGCCAGCAGTTACTCAGGCCCGAACACCGGGGAGCTGTTTTTT.

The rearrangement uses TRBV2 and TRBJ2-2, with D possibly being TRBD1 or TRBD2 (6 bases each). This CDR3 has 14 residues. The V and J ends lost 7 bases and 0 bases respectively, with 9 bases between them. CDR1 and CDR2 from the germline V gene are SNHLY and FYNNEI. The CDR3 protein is CASKGGSNTGELFF. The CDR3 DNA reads TGTGCCAGCAAGGGGGGTTCGAACACCGGGGAGCTGTTTTTT.

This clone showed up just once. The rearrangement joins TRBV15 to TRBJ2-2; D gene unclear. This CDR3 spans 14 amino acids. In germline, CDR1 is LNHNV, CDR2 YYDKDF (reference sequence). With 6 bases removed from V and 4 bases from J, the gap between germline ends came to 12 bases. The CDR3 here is CATSLLRATGELFF. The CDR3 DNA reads TGTGCCACCAGTCTGCTGCGAGCCACCGGGGAGCTGTTTTTT. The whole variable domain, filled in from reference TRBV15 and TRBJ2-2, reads DAMVIQNPRYQVTQFGKPVTLSCSQTLNHNVMYWYQQKSSQAPKLLFHYYDKDFNNEADTPDNFQSRRPNTSFCFLDIRSPGLGDTAMYLCATSLLRATGELFFGEGSRLTVL.

The CDR3 bases are TGTGCCAGCAGCAAGGGACCGGGTAGGGGGACTGAAGCTTTCTTT. It specifies CASSKGPGRGTEAFF. The gene calls are TRBV9 and TRBJ1-1; D perhaps matches TRBD1 (6 bases). This CDR3 spans 15 amino acids. V lost 4 bases and J lost 5, with 18 bases in between. Germline values: CDR1 SGDLS, CDR2 YYNGEE.

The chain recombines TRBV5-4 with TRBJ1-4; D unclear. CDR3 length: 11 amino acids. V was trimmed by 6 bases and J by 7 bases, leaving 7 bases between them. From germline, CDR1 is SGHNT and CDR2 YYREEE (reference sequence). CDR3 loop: CASNRVEKLFF. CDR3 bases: TGTGCCAGCAATAGGGTTGAAAAACTGTTTTTT.

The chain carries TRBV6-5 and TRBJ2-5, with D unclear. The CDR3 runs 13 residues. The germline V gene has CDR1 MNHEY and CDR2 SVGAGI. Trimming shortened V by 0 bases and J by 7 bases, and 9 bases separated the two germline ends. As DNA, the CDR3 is TGTGCCAGCAGTTACTCGCTCTGGGGGACCCAGTACTTC. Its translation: CASSYSLWGTQYF.

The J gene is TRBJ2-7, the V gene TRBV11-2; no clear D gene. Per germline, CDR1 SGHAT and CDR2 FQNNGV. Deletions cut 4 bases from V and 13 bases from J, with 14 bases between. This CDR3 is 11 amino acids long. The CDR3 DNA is TGTGCCAGCAGCTCGGGCCCTACCTCATACTTC. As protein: CASSSGPTSYF.

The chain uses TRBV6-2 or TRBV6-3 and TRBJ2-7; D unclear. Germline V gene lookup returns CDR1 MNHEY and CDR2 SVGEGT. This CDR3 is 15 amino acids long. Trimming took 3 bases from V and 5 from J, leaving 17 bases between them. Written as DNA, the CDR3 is TGTGCCAGCAGTTATAGTGTCGTTGTTAACCACGAGCAGTACGTC. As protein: CASSYSVVVNHEQYV.

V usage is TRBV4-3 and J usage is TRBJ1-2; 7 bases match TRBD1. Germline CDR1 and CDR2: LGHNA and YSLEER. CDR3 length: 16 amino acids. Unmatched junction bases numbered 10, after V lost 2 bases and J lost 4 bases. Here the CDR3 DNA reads TGCGCCAGCAGCCAACCGGGACAGCGCCCCTTCTATGGCTACACCTTC. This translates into CASSQPGQRPFYGYTF.

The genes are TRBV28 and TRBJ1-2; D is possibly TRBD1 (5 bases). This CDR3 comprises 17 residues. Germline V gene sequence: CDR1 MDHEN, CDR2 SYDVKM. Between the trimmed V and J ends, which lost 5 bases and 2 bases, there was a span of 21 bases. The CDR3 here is CASSPAGRGNGNYGYTF. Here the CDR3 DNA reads TGTGCCAGCAGTCCGGCAGGGCGGGGTAATGGGAACTATGGCTACACCTTC.

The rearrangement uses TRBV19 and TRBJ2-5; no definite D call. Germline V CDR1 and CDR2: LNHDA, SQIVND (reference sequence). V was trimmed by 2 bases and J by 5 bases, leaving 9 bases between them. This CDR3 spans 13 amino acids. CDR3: CASSITGYETQYF. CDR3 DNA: TGTGCCAGTAGTATAACTGGGTATGAGACCCAGTACTTC.

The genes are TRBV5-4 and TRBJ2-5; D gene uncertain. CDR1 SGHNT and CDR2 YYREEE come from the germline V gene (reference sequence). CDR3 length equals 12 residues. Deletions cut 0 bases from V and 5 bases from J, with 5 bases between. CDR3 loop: CASSLDMETQYF. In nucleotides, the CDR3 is TGTGCCAGCAGCTTGGACATGGAGACCCAGTACTTC. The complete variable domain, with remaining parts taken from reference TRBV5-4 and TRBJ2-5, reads ETGVTQSPTHLIKTRGQQVTLRCSSQSGHNTVSWYQQALGQGPQFIFQYYREEENGRGNFPPRFSGLQFPNYSSELNVNALELDDSALYLCASSLDMETQYFGPGTRLLVL.

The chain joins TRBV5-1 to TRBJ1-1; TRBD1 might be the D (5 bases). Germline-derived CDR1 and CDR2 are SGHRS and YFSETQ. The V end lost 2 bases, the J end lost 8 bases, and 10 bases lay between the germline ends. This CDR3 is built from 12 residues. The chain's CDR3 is CASSFQGREAFF. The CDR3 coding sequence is TGCGCCAGCAGCTTCCAGGGCCGGGAAGCTTTCTTT.

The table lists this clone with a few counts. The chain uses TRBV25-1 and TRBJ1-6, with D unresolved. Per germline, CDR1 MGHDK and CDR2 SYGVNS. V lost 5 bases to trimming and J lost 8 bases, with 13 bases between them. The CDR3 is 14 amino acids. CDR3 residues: CASSPSGWDSPLHF. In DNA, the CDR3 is TGTGCCAGCAGTCCAAGCGGTTGGGATTCACCCCTCCACTTT.